One T cell receptor (beta chain) is described in this entry. This specimen comes from a study of cytomegalovirus exposure and HLA in healthy donors. Method: immunoSEQ multiplex PCR; TCRdb's copy keeps in-frame clones and lacks some. Here the sample spans 50,000 to 80,000 clones, roughly 94% being singletons. The germline V gene has CDR1 ENHRY and CDR2 SYGVKD. Losses at the gene ends were 10 bases for V and 7 bases for J; bases not matched to a gene: 12. The CDR3 length is 14 residues. This TCR derives from a woman aged 18-29 years in good health and CMV-seropositive. The source material was PBMCs. The V and J genes are TRBV10-3 and TRBJ2-1; 8 positions match TRBD2. The CDR3 nucleotides are TGTGCCACTACACCGGGAGGGGAGGGGAATGAGCAGTTCTTC. Its translation: CATTPGGEGNEQFF.